This TCR beta chain was identified during a study of response to subunit inactivated influenza vaccine. This clonotype has a count of ten or more. The antigen is not known. Study results and limitations: After each seasonal influenza vaccination, few new T cells are recruited, the authors suggested.

TCRdb re-analysed the RT-PCR reads in MiXCR, keeping a single row per CDR3 protein. In the table there are about 700,000 distinct CDR3 sequences, around 14% of which are singletons. The CDR3 consists of 13 residues. From germline, CDR1 is SQVTM and CDR2 ANQGSEA. V lost 6 bases and J lost 0, with 11 bases in between. The source is a man aged 45-60 years who received an inactivated influenza vaccine. The material sequenced was PBMCs from blood, taken 14 to 15 days before vaccination. The chain links TRBV29-1 to TRBJ1-1; D is undetermined. CDR3 sequence reads: CSVQTRMNTEAFF. The CDR3 DNA follows: TGCAGCGTCCAGACACGCATGAACACTGAAGCTTTCTTT.